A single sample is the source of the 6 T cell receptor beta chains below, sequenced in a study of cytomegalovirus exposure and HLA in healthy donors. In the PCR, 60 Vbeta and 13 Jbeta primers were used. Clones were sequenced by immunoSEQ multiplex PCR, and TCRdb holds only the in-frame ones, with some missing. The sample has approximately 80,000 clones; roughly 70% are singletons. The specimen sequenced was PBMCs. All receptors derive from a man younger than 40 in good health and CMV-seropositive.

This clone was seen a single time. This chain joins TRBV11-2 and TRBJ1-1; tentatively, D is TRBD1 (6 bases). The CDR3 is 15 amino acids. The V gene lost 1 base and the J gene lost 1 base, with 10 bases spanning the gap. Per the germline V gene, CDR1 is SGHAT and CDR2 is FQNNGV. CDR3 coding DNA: TGTGCCAGCAGCTTAGTTAGGGGGGGGAACACTGAAGCTTTCTTT. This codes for CASSLVRGGNTEAFF. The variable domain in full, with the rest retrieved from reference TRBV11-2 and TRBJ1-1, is EAGVAQSPRYKIIEKRQSVAFWCNPISGHATLYWYQQILGQGPKLLIQFQNNGVVDDSQLPKDRFSAERLKGVDSTLKIQPAKLEDSAVYLCASSLVRGGNTEAFFGQGTRLTVV.

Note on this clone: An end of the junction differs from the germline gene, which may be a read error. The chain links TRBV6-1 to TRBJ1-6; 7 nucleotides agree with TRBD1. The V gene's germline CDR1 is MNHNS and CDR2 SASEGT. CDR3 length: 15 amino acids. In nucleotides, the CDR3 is TGTGCCAGCAGTGCCGACAGGGTCTTTGATTCACCCCTCAACTTT. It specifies CASSADRVFDSPLNF.

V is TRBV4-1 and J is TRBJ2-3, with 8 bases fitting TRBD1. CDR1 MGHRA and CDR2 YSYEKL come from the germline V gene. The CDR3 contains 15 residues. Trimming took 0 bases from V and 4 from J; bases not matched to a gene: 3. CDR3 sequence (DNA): TGCGCCAGCAGCCAAGACGGACAGGGCGCAGATACGCAGTATTTT. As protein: CASSQDGQGADTQYF.

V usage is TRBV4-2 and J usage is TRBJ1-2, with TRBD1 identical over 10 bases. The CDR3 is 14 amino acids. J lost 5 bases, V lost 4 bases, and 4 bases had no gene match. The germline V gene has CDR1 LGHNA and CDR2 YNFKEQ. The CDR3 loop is CASSPGQGGYGYTF. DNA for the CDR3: TGTGCCAGCAGCCCCGGACAGGGGGGATATGGCTACACCTTC.

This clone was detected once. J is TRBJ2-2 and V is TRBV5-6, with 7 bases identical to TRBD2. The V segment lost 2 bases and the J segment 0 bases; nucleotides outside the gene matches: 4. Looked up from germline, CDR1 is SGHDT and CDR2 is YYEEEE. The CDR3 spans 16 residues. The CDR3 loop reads CASSFTTSSNTGELFF. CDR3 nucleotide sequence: TGTGCCAGCAGCTTTACGACTAGCTCGAACACCGGGGAGCTGTTTTTT.

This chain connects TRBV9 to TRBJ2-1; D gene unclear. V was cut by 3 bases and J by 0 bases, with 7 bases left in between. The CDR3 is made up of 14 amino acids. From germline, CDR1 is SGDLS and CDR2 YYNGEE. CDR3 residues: CASSASSSYNEQFF. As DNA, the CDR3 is TGTGCCAGCAGCGCATCTAGCTCCTACAATGAGCAGTTCTTC.